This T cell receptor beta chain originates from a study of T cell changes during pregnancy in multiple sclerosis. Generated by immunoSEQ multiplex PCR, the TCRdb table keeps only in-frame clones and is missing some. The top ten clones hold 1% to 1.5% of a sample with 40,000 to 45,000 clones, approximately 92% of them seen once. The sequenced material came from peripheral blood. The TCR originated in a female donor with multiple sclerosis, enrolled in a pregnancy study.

CDR3 region: CASSLDGLSLGYSYEQYF. In DNA form, the CDR3 reads TGTGCCAGCAGCTTGGATGGACTCTCTCTAGGGTATTCCTACGAGCAGTACTTC. J is TRBJ2-7 and V is TRBV5-6, with D possibly matching TRBD2 (5 bases). CDR1 is SGHDT and CDR2 is YYEEEE in the germline V gene. The CDR3 covers 18 residues. V lost 0 bases and J 1 base, leaving 20 bases between the germline ends.